This entry lists 2 T cell receptor beta chains sequenced from one sample in a study of T cells of healthy individuals (dated by TCRdb to between 2018 and 2020). Receptor libraries were prepared by 5' RACE. The run used an Illumina MiSeq. Through fastp at Q25 and MiXCR, TCRdb rebuilt clones from the public reads, retaining in-frame beta chains. Under each unique CDR3 protein, matching rows form one entry showing the most common genes and DNA. Counted in this sample were 40,000 to 60,000 distinct CDR3 sequences; approximately 15% of them appeared once. Together, the top ten hold 16% of the sample. The receptor set was obtained from a human donor in good health.

This clonotype occurred a few times. V is TRBV5-1 and J is TRBJ1-2; TRBD1 might be the D (6 bases). Germline V gene lookup returns CDR1 SGHRS and CDR2 YFSETQ. Between the trimmed V and J ends, which lost 2 bases and 2 bases, there was a span of 10 bases. This CDR3 spans 14 amino acids. The CDR3 DNA sequence: TGCGCCAGCAGCTTTGGGGGGCGAAACTATGGCTACACCTTC. Protein product: CASSFGGRNYGYTF.

As for this clonotype: This clone may be a read error of a much larger clone one base away. The chain carries TRBV7-8 and TRBJ1-4; D might be TRBD1 (5 bases). The V gene's germline CDR1 is SGHVS and CDR2 FQNEAQ. This CDR3 is 15 amino acids long. The CDR3: CASGLRQSTNEKLFF. The CDR3 DNA sequence: TGTGCCAGCGGCTTAAGACAGTCAACTAATGAAAAACTGTTTTTT.